These 12 T cell receptor beta chains share one sample of origin, sequenced in a study of cytomegalovirus exposure and HLA in healthy donors. PCR used 60 Vbeta primers and 13 Jbeta primers. Measured with immunoSEQ multiplex PCR; TCRdb has only the in-frame clones, and not every one. The repertoire consists of roughly 130,000 clones, with around 65% occurring once and the leading ten covering roughly 1.9%. The sample comprised PBMCs. Every receptor here comes from a male donor in good health and CMV-seronegative.

This clone was seen a handful of times. The chain combines TRBV19 with TRBJ1-5, with D possibly matching TRBD1 (5 bases). Trimming stripped 5 bases from V and 0 bases from J, with 17 bases between. Per the germline V gene, CDR1 is LNHDA and CDR2 is SQIVND (reference sequence). This CDR3 contains 17 residues. The CDR3 reads CASSGSFGTLSNQPQHF. CDR3 nucleotide sequence: TGTGCCAGTAGTGGCTCGTTCGGGACTCTTAGCAATCAGCCCCAGCATTTT.

The chain uses TRBV29-1 and TRBJ2-7; 9 bases fit TRBD1. This CDR3 is built from 14 residues. CDR1 is SQVTM, CDR2 ANQGSEA, per germline. The junction had 7 bases not matched to a gene; V was cut back by 4 bases and J by 3 bases. In DNA, the CDR3 is TGCAGCGTTGTGAGGGGACAGGGCAACTACGAGCAGTACTTC. Translating it yields CSVVRGQGNYEQYF.

J is TRBJ2-3 and V is TRBV6-5, with 9 bases fitting TRBD1. Germline V gene sequence: CDR1 MNHEY, CDR2 SVGAGI. CDR3 length equals 15 residues. V was pared by 5 bases and J by 3 bases, with 6 bases of the junction left unmatched. This CDR3 reads CASSPGTGRTDTQYF. The DNA of the CDR3 is TGTGCCAGCAGTCCCGGGACAGGGAGAACAGATACGCAGTATTTT.

This clone was observed a few times. The chain employs TRBV5-1 and TRBJ2-7; 7 nucleotides agree with TRBD1. CDR3 length: 14 residues. Germline V gives CDR1 SGHRS, CDR2 YFSETQ. V was clipped by 0 bases and J by 2 bases; unmatched bases: 2. The CDR3 is CASSLVDRAYEQYF. CDR3 nucleotides: TGCGCCAGCAGCTTGGTCGACAGGGCCTACGAGCAGTACTTC.

The chain carries TRBV7-2 and TRBJ2-2, with 7 bases matching TRBD1. The V segment lost 5 bases and the J segment 0 bases; nucleotides outside the gene matches: 15. CDR1 is SGHTA and CDR2 is FQGNSA in the germline V gene. This CDR3 is 19 amino acids long. The CDR3 loop reads CASSLYWTGVVANTGELFF. The CDR3 DNA sequence: TGTGCCAGCAGCCTCTATTGGACAGGTGTTGTCGCGAACACCGGGGAGCTGTTTTTT. Based on the CDR3 plus reference TRBV7-2 and TRBJ2-2, the full variable domain is GAGVSQSPSNKVTEKGKDVELRCDPISGHTALYWYRQSLGQGLEFLIYFQGNSAPDKSGLPSDRFSAERTGGSVSTLTIQRTQQEDSAVYLCASSLYWTGVVANTGELFFGEGSRLTVL.

This chain uses TRBV5-8 with TRBJ2-3, with TRBD1 identical over 7 bases. The V gene end was trimmed by 0 bases and the J gene end by 6 bases; junction bases not matched to a gene: 4. The CDR3 has 14 residues. Per germline, CDR1 SGHTS and CDR2 YDEGEE. The CDR3 loop is CASSLEGARDTQYF. The CDR3 DNA reads as TGTGCCAGCAGCTTGGAGGGGGCCAGGGATACGCAGTATTTT. Full variable domain (remainder filled in from reference TRBV5-8 and TRBJ2-3): EAGVTQSPTHLIKTRGQQATLRCSPISGHTSVYWYQQALGLGLQFLLWYDEGEERNRGNFPPRFSGRQFPNYSSELNVNALELEDSALYLCASSLEGARDTQYFGPGTRLTVL.

The gene calls are TRBV4-3 and TRBJ1-5, with TRBD1 matching over 8 bases. The CDR3 spans 15 residues. The V segment lost 3 bases and the J segment 1 base; nucleotides outside the gene matches: 2. The V gene's germline CDR1 is LGHNA and CDR2 YSLEER. CDR3 protein: CASSHDRGSNQPQHF. For the CDR3, the DNA is TGCGCCAGCAGCCATGACAGGGGAAGCAATCAGCCCCAGCATTTT.

The CDR3 DNA reads as TGTGCCAGCAGCCCCGTAAAGGGGGTGGGTGAAAAACTGTTTTTT. Translating gives CASSPVKGVGEKLFF. V usage is TRBV7-2 and J usage is TRBJ1-4; TRBD1 is a possible D gene (6 bases). With 5 bases removed from V and 7 bases from J, the gap between germline ends came to 17 bases. Germline-derived CDR1 and CDR2 are SGHTA and FQGNSA. CDR3 length equals 15 residues.

The chain joins TRBV7-3 to TRBJ2-1; 12 positions agree with TRBD2. Germline values: CDR1 SGHTA, CDR2 FQGTGA. Trimming removed 5 bases from V and 5 bases from J; junction bases left unmatched: 10. The CDR3 sequence is 17 residues long. CDR3 sequence reads: CASSPMLAGGYNNEQFF. Here the CDR3 DNA reads TGTGCCAGCAGCCCAATGCTAGCGGGGGGGTATAACAATGAGCAGTTCTTC.

This rearrangement joins TRBV5-1 to TRBJ1-3; a possible D gene is TRBD1 (6 bases). From germline, CDR1 is SGHRS and CDR2 YFSETQ. Between the trimmed V and J ends, which lost 4 bases and 0 bases, there was a span of 11 bases. CDR3 length: 15 residues. The CDR3 DNA reads as TGCGCCAGCAGCCCGCAGGGGAACTCTGGAAACACCATATATTTT. This encodes CASSPQGNSGNTIYF.

The chain couples TRBV11-3 to TRBJ2-3; D remains unclear. Trimming removed 0 bases at V and 4 bases at J, with 8 bases between. This CDR3 comprises 14 residues. Germline values: CDR1 SGHNT, CDR2 YENEEA. The CDR3 nucleotides are TGTGCCAGCAGCTTAGAGGCCCGCTCAGATACGCAGTATTTT. It specifies CASSLEARSDTQYF.

This clone was seen more than once but under ten times. This chain uses TRBV11-2 with TRBJ2-1, with D perhaps matching TRBD2 (6 bases). Germline lookup yields CDR1 SGHAT and CDR2 FQNNGV. The CDR3 has 17 residues. Trimming stripped 0 bases from V and 1 base from J, with 13 bases between. CDR3 DNA sequence: TGTGCCAGCAGCTTAGATCTCGCGGGGTGGTCCTACAATGAGCAGTTCTTC. It specifies CASSLDLAGWSYNEQFF. The complete variable domain, with remaining parts taken from reference TRBV11-2 and TRBJ2-1, reads EAGVAQSPRYKIIEKRQSVAFWCNPISGHATLYWYQQILGQGPKLLIQFQNNGVVDDSQLPKDRFSAERLKGVDSTLKIQPAKLEDSAVYLCASSLDLAGWSYNEQFFGPGTRLTVL.